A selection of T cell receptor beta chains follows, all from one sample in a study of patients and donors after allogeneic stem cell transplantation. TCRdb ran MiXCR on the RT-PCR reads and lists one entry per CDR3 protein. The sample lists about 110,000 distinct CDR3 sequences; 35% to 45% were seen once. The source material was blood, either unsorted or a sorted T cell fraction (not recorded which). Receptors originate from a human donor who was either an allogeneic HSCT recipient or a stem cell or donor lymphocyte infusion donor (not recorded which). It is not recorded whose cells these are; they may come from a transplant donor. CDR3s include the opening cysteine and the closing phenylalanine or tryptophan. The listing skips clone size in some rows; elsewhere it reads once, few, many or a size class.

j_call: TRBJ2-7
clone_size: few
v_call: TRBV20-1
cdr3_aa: CSVGTGGIEQYF

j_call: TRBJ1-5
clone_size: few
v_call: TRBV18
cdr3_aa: CASSPGRNQPQHF

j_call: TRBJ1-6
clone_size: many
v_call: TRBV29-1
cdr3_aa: CSASRGVDSPLHF

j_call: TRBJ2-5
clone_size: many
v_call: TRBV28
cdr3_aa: CASSPPGREETQYF

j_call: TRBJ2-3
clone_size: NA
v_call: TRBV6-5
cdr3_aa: CASSSTPGVGTQYF

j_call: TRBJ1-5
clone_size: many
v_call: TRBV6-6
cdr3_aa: CASSHRWSNQPQHF

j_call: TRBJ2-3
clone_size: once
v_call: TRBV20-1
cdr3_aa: CSARSLAEPGDTQYF

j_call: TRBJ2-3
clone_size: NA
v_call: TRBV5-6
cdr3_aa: CASSLEPSPTDTQYF

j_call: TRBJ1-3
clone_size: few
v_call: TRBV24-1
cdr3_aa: CATESADGNTIYF

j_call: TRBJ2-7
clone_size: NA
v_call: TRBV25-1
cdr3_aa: CASSDAFSGYEQYF

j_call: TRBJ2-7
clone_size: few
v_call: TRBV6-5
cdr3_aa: CASSYSEVPYEQYF

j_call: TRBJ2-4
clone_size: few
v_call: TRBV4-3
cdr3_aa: CASSQGGGALAKNIQYF

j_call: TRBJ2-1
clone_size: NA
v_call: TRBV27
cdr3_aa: CASSPRTGYNEQFF

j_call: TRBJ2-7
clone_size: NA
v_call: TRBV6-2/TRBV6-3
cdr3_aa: CASSTVYPPYEQYF

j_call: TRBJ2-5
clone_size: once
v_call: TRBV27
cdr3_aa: CASSTGLAGGGETQYF

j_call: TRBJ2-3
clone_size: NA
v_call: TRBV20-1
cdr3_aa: CSARGVATDTQYF

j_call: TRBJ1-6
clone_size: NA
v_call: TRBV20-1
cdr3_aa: CSASRTSNSPLHF

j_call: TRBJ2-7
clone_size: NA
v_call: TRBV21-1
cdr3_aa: CASSKVWGRRSYF

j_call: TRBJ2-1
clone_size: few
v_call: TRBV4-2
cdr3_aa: CASSQGSWDYNEQFF

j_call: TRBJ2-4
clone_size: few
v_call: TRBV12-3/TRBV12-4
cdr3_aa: CASSSDVSGAKNIQYF

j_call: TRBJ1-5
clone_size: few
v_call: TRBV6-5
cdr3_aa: CASSLDSVQPQHF

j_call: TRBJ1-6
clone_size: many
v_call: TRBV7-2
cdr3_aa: CASSWDRGNSPLHF

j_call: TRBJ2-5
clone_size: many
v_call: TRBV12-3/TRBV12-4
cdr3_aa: CASSYTGYQETQYF

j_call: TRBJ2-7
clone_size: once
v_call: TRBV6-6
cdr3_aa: CASRRQADEQYF

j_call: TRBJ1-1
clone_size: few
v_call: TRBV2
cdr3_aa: CASSVSRLNTEAFF

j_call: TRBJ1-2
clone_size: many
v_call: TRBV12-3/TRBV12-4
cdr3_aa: CASSLGQGAIYGYTF

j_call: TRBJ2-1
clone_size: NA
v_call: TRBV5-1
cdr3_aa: CASSFNRDRGSFNEQFF

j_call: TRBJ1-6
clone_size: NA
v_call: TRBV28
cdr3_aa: CASNTLVGSPLHF

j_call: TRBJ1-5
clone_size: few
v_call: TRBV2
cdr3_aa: CASSDSLSNQPQHF

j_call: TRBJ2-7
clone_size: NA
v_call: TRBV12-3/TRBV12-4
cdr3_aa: CATTLDGRFHEQYF

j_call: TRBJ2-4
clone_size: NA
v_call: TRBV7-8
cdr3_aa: CASSPWTGGGENIQYF

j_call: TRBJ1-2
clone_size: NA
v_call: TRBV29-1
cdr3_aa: CSADRADGYTF

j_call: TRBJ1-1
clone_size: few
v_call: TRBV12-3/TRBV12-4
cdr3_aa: CASSVLKTGGWRQTEAFF

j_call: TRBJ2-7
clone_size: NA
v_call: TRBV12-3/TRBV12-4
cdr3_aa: CASSPWGFSSYEQYF

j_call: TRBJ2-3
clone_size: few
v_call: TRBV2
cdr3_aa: CASRRTGTDTQYF

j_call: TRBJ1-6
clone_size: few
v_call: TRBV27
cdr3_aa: CASSLRGPYNSPLHF

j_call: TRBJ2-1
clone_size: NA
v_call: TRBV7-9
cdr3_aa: CASSLVDGHNEQFF

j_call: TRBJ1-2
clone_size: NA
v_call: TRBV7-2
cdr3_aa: CASSPWFPGYTF

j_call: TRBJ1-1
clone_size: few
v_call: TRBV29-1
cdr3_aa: CSVGVGGGGTEAFF

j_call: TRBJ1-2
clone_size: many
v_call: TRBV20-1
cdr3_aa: CSARASGQGAGYGYTF

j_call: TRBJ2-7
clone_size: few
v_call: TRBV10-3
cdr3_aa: CAISESGRASGPYEQYF

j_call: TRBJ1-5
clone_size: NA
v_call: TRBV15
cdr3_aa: CATRQGYVSNQPQHF

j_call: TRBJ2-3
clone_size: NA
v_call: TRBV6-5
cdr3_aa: CASTPSGSTDTQYF

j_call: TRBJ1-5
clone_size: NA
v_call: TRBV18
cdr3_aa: CASSNGFLGNQPQHF

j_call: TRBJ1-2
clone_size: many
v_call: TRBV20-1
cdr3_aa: CSARILYGYTF

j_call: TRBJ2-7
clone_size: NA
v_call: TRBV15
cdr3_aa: CATSRSTGGNYEQYF

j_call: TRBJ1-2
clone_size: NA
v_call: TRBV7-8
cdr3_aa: CASSTRQILAYGYTF

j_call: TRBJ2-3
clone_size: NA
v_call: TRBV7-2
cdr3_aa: CASSSGLAGRTDTQYF

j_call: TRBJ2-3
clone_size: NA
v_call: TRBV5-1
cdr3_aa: CASSFLAGGPDTQYF

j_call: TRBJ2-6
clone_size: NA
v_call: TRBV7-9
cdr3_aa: CASSDQDRYSGANVLTF

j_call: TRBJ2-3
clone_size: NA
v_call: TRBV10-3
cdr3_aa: CAISGVLGTDTQYF

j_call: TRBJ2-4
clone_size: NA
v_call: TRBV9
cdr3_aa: CASSVAGQGQYF

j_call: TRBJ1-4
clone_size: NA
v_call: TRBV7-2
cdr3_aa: CASSLRGGATNEKLFF

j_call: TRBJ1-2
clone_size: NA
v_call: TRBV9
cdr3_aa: CASSAEDSYGYTF

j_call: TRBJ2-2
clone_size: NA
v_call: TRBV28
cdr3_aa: CASSSQWAGELFF

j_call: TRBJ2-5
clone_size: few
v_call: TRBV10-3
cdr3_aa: CATSGLSGSGETQYF

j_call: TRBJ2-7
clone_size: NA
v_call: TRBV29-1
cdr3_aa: CSAGASTYEQYF

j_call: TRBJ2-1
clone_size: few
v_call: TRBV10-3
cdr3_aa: CAISAGGLNEQFF

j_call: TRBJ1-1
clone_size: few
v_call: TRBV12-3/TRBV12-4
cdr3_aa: CASSFHNKMDTEAFF

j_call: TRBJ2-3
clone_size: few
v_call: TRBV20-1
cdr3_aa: CSAQRTGDTQYF